The 13 T cell receptor beta chains given below trace back to one sample, sequenced in a study of T cell changes during pregnancy in multiple sclerosis. Method: immunoSEQ multiplex PCR; TCRdb's copy keeps in-frame clones and lacks some. The sample contains over 45,000 clones, 70% to 90% of which appear only once. Sample: CD4+ T cells from peripheral blood mononuclear cells, taken in the third trimester of pregnancy. The receptors come from a female donor with multiple sclerosis, enrolled in a pregnancy study.

The chain is built from TRBV7-3 and TRBJ2-3, with D unresolved. CDR3 size: 14 residues. V dropped 2 bases and J dropped 2 bases, with 8 bases sitting between them. Germline values: CDR1 SGHTA, CDR2 FQGTGA. CDR3 coding DNA: TGTGCCAGCAGCTTAGGGCAGGCCACAGATACGCAGTATTTT. Protein product: CASSLGQATDTQYF.

This sequence joins TRBV6-5 and TRBJ2-5; D might be TRBD2 (6 bases). V lost 3 bases, J lost 5 bases, and 13 bases lay in between. This CDR3 region has 14 residues. The germline V gene has CDR1 MNHEY and CDR2 SVGAGI. The CDR3 nucleotides read TGTGCCAGCAGTTATTCGGGAGCGGGCGAGACCCAGTACTTC. Its protein is CASSYSGAGETQYF.

The chain combines TRBV30 with TRBJ1-3, with 7 nucleotides matching TRBD1. The germline gives CDR1 GTSNPN, CDR2 SVGIG (reference sequence). Trimming took 0 bases from V and 0 from J; bases not matched to a gene: 8. The CDR3 is 17 residues long. The CDR3 DNA sequence: TGTGCCTGGAGTGTCCCGGGACAGCTCACCTCTGGAAACACCATATATTTT. Protein sequence: CAWSVPGQLTSGNTIYF.

The chain recombines TRBV2 with TRBJ1-1; 7 bases map to TRBD1. Germline CDR1 is SNHLY and CDR2 is FYNNEI. Trimming cost V 6 bases and J 4 bases; bases outside gene matches: 8. The CDR3 is 14 amino acids. The chain's CDR3 is CASSVGQVVTEAFF. As DNA, the CDR3 is TGTGCCAGCAGCGTTGGACAGGTGGTCACTGAAGCTTTCTTT.

This clone is a singleton in its sample. The gene calls are TRBV7-2 and TRBJ1-2; 12 positions match TRBD1. J gave up 5 bases and V 5 bases, and 9 bases lay outside the gene matches. Germline CDR1 is SGHTA and CDR2 is FQGNSA. CDR3 length equals 16 residues. CDR3 DNA: TGTGCCAGCAGCCCGGGACAGGGGGCATATAATTATGGCTACACCTTC. Its translation: CASSPGQGAYNYGYTF.

CDR3 amino acids: CATLGVPRNYGYTF. CDR3 bases: TGTGCCACCCTAGGGGTCCCGCGTAACTATGGCTACACCTTC. The chain recombines TRBV6-1 with TRBJ1-2; tentatively, D is TRBD1 (5 bases). This CDR3 is 14 amino acids long. Germline V gene lookup returns CDR1 MNHNS and CDR2 SASEGT. Trimming removed 10 bases at V and 1 base at J, with 16 bases between.

V and J are TRBV5-1 and TRBJ2-7, with 9 bases matching TRBD2. With 4 bases clipped from V and 7 bases from J, the junction kept 6 bases outside the gene matches. The CDR3 runs 13 residues. The germline V gene encodes CDR1 SGHRS and CDR2 YFSETQ. The CDR3 region has the DNA TGCGCCAGCAGCCAGCCTCTAGCGGGGGAGCAGTACTTC. Translated: CASSQPLAGEQYF.

The rearrangement uses TRBV4-2 and TRBJ1-6; 8 bases align to TRBD1. The CDR3 consists of 15 residues. Germline assignment: CDR1 LGHNA and CDR2 YNFKEQ. V trimming: 3 bases; J trimming: 9 bases; junction bases outside the gene matches: 7. CDR3 amino acids: CASSQAGGEGSPLHF. CDR3 bases: TGTGCCAGCAGCCAGGCAGGGGGCGAGGGTTCACCCCTCCACTTT.

This sequence joins TRBV6-5 and TRBJ1-5; tentatively, D is TRBD1 (6 bases). V lost 3 bases to trimming and J lost 5 bases, with 11 bases between them. The CDR3 loop spans 14 amino acids. Germline-derived CDR1 and CDR2 are MNHEY and SVGAGI. This CDR3 is CASSYGGRDQPQHF. CDR3 bases: TGTGCCAGCAGTTATGGGGGCCGGGATCAGCCCCAGCATTTT.

This clone was seen only a few times. V usage is TRBV9 and J usage is TRBJ1-1; no definite D call. V was cut by 3 bases and J by 0 bases, with 21 bases left in between. From germline, CDR1 is SGDLS and CDR2 YYNGEE. The CDR3 sequence is 18 residues long. The CDR3 loop is CASSAQIGQILMNTEAFF. The CDR3, as DNA: TGTGCCAGCAGCGCCCAAATTGGTCAGATCTTGATGAACACTGAAGCTTTCTTT.

The chain couples TRBV6-5 to TRBJ1-5; D is uncertain. The CDR3 contains 15 residues. CDR1 is MNHEY, CDR2 SVGAGI, per germline. The V and J ends lost 5 bases and 3 bases respectively, with 14 bases between them. The CDR3 DNA follows: TGTGCCAGCAGTCCCCAGGTATACCTCAATCAGCCCCAGCATTTT. Protein product: CASSPQVYLNQPQHF.

The rearrangement joins TRBV5-1 to TRBJ2-5; TRBD2 agrees at 7 bases. V trimming: 3 bases; J trimming: 5 bases; junction bases outside the gene matches: 4. Germline V gives CDR1 SGHRS, CDR2 YFSETQ. The CDR3 sequence is 13 residues long. CDR3 residues: CASSSPGGETQYF. The CDR3 DNA reads TGCGCCAGCAGCTCCCCGGGAGGTGAGACCCAGTACTTC. The variable domain in full, completed from reference TRBV5-1 and TRBJ2-5, reads KAGVTQTPRYLIKTRGQQVTLSCSPISGHRSVSWYQQTPGQGLQFLFEYFSETQRNKGNFPGRFSGRQFSNSRSEMNVSTLELGDSALYLCASSSPGGETQYFGPGTRLLVL.

This clone is termed medium-sized. V and J are TRBV5-1 and TRBJ1-2; 9 bases match TRBD1. CDR3 length equals 15 residues. V lost 2 bases, J lost 7 bases, and 9 bases stayed unmatched. Germline assignment: CDR1 SGHRS and CDR2 YFSETQ. CDR3 protein: CASSLAAGTGSGYTF. The DNA of the CDR3 is TGCGCCAGCAGCTTAGCAGCCGGGACAGGGTCTGGCTACACCTTC.